The sequence of this TCR beta chain was determined in a study of blood T cell repertoires in COVID-19. The wider study: Some COVID-19 samples were acute and others convalescent; all came from the United States, Italy and Spain. PBMCs, B-cell-depleted T cells, or T cells were the source of the cDNA or gDNA that made up the material.

In the authors' methods: For nucleated cells, counts were estimated from reference gene primer amplification. Sequencing used immunoSEQ multiplex PCR; TCRdb keeps in-frame clones, though not all of them. The D gene and trimming were derived from the DNA, and the V and J assignments and clone size from that table. The sample yields about 140,000 clones, over 80% seen once. It was during active infection that Seattle patients were enrolled and then longitudinally followed. V shed 0 bases and J 0 bases; nucleotides not matched to a gene: 2. Germline values: CDR1 MGHRA, CDR2 YSYEKL. The CDR3 loop spans 16 amino acids.

Sequencing input: peripheral blood. This TCR came from a man aged 25 to 40 with COVID-19, enrolled during active disease. The J gene is TRBJ2-1, the V gene TRBV4-1; 7 bases match TRBD2. CDR3 DNA sequence: TGCGCCAGCAGCCAAGAGGCTAGCGGCTCCTACAATGAGCAGTTCTTC. Translating it yields CASSQEASGSYNEQFF.